This TCR beta chain stems from a study of blood T cell repertoires in COVID-19. The assay was immunoSEQ multiplex PCR, and TCRdb's table has in-frame clones only and misses some. The repertoire holds 150,000 or so clones, approximately 92% seen once, with roughly 5% in the top ten. Germline V CDR1 and CDR2: KGHSY, FQNENV. V shed 4 bases, J shed 5 bases, and the junction held 5 bases outside the gene matches. This CDR3 is built from 14 residues. V gene TRBV16 combines with J gene TRBJ1-1, with 9 bases identical to TRBD1. Sequencing used peripheral blood. The source is a woman aged 45-59 years with acute or convalescent COVID-19. The CDR3 loop is CASSLTGGATEAFF. The CDR3 nucleotides read TGTGCCAGCAGCCTAACAGGGGGCGCGACTGAAGCTTTCTTT. Based on the CDR3 plus reference TRBV16 and TRBJ1-1, the full variable domain is GEEVAQTPKHLVRGEGQKAKLYCAPIKGHSYVFWYQQVLKNEFKFLISFQNENVFDETGMPKERFSAKCLPNSPCSLEIQATKLEDSAVYFCASSLTGGATEAFFGQGTRLTVV.